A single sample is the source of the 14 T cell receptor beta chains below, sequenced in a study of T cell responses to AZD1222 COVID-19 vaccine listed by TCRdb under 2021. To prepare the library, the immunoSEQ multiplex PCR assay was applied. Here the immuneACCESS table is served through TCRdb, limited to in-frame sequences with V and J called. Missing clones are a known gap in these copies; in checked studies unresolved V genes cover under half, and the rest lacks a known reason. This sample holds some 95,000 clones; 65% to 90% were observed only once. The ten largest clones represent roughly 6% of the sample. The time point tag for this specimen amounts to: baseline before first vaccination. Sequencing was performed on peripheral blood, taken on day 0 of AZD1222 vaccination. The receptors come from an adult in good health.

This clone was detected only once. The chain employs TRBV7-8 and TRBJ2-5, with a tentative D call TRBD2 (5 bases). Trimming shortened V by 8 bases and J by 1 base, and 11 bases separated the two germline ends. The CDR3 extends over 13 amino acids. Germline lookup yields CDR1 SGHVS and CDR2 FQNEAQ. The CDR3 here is CASREFVQETQYF. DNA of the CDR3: TGTGCCAGCCGGGAATTTGTCCAAGAGACCCAGTACTTC. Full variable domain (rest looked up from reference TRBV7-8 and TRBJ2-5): GAGVSQSPRYKVAKRGQDVALRCDPISGHVSLFWYQQALGQGPEFLTYFQNEAQLDKSGLPSDRFFAERPEGSVSTLKIQRTQQEDSAVYLCASREFVQETQYFGPGTRLLVL.

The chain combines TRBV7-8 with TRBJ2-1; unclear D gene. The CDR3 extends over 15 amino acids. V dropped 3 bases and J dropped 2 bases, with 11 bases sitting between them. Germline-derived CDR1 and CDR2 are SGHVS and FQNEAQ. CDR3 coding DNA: TGTGCCAGCAGCTTCCGACCGATGACCTACAATGAGCAGTTCTTC. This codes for CASSFRPMTYNEQFF.

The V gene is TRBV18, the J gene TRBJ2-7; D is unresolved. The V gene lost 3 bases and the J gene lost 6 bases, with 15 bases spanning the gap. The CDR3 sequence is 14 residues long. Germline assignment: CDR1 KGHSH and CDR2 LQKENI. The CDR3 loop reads CASSPSTVNGEQYF. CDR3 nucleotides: TGTGCCAGCTCACCGTCTACGGTGAATGGCGAGCAGTACTTC.

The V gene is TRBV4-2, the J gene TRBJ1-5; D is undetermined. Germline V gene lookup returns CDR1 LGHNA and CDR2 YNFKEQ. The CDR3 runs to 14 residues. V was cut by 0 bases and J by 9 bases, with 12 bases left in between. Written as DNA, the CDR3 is TGTGCCAGCAGCCAAGATATGGACTTCGGGCCCCAGCATTTT. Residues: CASSQDMDFGPQHF.

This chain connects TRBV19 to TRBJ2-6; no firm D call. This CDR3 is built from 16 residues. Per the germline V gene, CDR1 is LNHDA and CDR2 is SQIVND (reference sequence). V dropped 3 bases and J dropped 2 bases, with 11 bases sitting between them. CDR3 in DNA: TGTGCCAGTAGTATCCAAGGGTTCCCTGGGGCCAACGTCCTGACTTTC. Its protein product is CASSIQGFPGANVLTF. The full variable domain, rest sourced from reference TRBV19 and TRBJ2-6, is DGGITQSPKYLFRKEGQNVTLSCEQNLNHDAMYWYRQDPGQGLRLIYYSQIVNDFQKGDIAEGYSVSREKKESFPLTVTSAQKNPTAFYLCASSIQGFPGANVLTFGAGSRLTVL.

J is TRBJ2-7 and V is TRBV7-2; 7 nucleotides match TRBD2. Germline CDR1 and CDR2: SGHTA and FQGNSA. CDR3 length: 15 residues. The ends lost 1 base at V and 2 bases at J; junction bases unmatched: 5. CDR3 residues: CASSLEAGVAYEQYF. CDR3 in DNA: TGTGCCAGCAGCTTAGAGGCGGGAGTGGCCTACGAGCAGTACTTC.

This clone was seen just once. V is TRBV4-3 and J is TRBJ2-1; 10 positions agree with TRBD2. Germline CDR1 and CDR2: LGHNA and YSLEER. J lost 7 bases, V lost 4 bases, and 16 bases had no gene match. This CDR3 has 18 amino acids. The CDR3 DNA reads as TGCGCCAGCAGCCCCGAAATGCCGGCTAGCGGGAGCCGAAATGAGCAGTTCTTC. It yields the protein CASSPEMPASGSRNEQFF.

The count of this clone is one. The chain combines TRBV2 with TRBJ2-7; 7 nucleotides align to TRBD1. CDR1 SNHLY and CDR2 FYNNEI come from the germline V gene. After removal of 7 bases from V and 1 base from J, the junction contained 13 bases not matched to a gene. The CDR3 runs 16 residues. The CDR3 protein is CASTAPAAGGSYEQYF. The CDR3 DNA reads TGTGCCAGCACCGCGCCGGCGGCAGGGGGATCCTACGAGCAGTACTTC.

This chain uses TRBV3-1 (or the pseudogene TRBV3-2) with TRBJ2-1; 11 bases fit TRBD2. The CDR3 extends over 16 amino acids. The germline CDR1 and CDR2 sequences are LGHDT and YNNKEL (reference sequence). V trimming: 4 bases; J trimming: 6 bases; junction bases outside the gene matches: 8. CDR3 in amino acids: CASSPTSGGGGNEQFF. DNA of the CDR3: TGTGCCAGCAGCCCCACTAGCGGGGGAGGAGGCAATGAGCAGTTCTTC.

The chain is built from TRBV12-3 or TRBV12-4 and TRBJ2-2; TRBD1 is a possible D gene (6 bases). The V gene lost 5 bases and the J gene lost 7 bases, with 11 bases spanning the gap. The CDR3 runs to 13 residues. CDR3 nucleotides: TGTGCCAGCAGTCCTTACAGGGACGGGGAGCTGTTTTTT. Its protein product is CASSPYRDGELFF.

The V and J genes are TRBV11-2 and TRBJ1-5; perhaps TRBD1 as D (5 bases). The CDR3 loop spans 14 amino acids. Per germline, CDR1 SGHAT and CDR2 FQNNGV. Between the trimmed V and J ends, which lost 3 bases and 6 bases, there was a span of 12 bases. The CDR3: CASSFAGRGQPQHF. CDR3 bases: TGTGCCAGCAGCTTTGCGGGGAGGGGTCAGCCCCAGCATTTT.

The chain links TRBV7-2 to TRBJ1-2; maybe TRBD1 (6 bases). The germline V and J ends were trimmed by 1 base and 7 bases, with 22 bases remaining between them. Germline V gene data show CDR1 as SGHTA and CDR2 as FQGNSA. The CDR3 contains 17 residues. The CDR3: CASSLGFGGRALGGYTF. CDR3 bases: TGTGCCAGCAGCTTAGGTTTTGGGGGCAGGGCGTTGGGTGGCTACACCTTC.

CDR3 loop: CASSGDLSYEQYF. The CDR3 region has the DNA TGCGCCAGCAGCGGAGACTTATCCTACGAGCAGTACTTC. The V call is TRBV5-1, the J call TRBJ2-7; D unclear. V lost 4 bases to trimming and J lost 1 base, with 9 bases between them. Germline V lookup: CDR1 SGHRS, CDR2 YFSETQ. This CDR3 has 13 residues.

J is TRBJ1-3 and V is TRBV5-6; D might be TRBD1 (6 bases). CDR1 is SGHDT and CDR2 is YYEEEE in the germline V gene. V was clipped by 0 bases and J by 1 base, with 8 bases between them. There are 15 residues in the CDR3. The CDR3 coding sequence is TGTGCCAGCAGCTTGGAGGGGGGGTCTGGAAACACCATATATTTT. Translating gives CASSLEGGSGNTIYF.